This TCR beta chain was profiled in a study of T cells after yellow fever vaccination. Across the study: When fractions had low cell numbers, they were prepared with SMART-Seq v4 Ultra Low Input. Study-level results: The booster saw the reappearance of most primary-vaccination clones (roughly 96% CD4, 80% to 90% CD8).

In its sample, this clonotype was seen many times. Antigen: not known. V lost 3 bases, J lost 2 bases, and 5 bases lay in between. The CDR3 sequence is 12 residues long. Germline lookup yields CDR1 ENHRY and CDR2 SYGVKD. The authors made TCR cDNA by 5'RACE template switching, adding a universal primer site and UMIs. TCRdb recomputed calls from the 5' RACE reads with MiXCR, one row per CDR3 protein. The profile shows 250,000 or so distinct CDR3 sequences, roughly 7.2% of them singletons. Here the sequenced sample was CD4+ T cells sorted from PBMCs, taken 15 days after the yellow fever booster vaccination. The TCR comes from a man in his thirties or forties who received the YFV17D yellow fever vaccine. The chain is built from TRBV10-3 and TRBJ2-7, with D unresolved. The CDR3 protein is CAISDYPYEQYF. The CDR3 DNA is TGTGCCATCAGTGATTATCCCTACGAGCAGTACTTC.